The TCR beta chain under discussion was sequenced for a study of T-cell reconstitution after alpha-beta-depleted transplantation in children. Study results and caveats: At day 60, the high TCRbeta diversity found in some patients originated from recipient T cells and thymic progenitors that had survived. Two months or so post-transplant, alpha-beta T cells reportedly derived from several hundred expanded graft clones.

Preparation of the TCRbeta library used unique molecular identifiers. TCRdb ran MiXCR on the PCR reads and lists one entry per CDR3 protein. The table shows approximately 1,000,000 distinct CDR3 sequences, with about 30% occurring only once. In its sample, this clonotype was seen a few times. Antigen: not known. Per the germline V gene, CDR1 is SGHTA and CDR2 is FQGNSA. Trimming removed 3 bases from V and 4 bases from J, with 19 bases in between. The CDR3 loop spans 16 amino acids. The sample was PBMCs, mostly from graft donor cells, taken 360 days after TCRalphabeta/CD19-depleted stem cell transplant. The chain joins TRBV7-2 to TRBJ2-7, with D perhaps TRBD1 or TRBD2 (5 bases each). This sequence was found in a boy younger than two who had a stem cell transplant for SCID, so the T cells may come from the graft donor. The CDR3 DNA reads as TGTGCCAGCAGCTTCGGGGACGTGAAGGGGAGTTACGAGCAGTACTTC. Protein: CASSFGDVKGSYEQYF.